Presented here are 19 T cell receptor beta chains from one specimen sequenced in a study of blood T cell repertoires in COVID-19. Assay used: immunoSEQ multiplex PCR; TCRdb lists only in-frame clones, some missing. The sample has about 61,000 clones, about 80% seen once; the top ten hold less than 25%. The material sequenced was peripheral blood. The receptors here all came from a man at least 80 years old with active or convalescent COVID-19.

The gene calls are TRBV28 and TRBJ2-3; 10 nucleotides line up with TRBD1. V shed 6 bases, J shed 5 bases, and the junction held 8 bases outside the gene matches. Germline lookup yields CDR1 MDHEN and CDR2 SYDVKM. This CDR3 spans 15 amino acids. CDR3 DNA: TGTGCCAGCAGGCGACAGGGGGCGCATAAAGATACGCAGTATTTT. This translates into CASRRQGAHKDTQYF.

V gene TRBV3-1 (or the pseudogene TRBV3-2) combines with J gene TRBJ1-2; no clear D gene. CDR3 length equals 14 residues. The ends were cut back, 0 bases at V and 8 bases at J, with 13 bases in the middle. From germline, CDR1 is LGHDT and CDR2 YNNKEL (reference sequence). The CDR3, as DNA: TGTGCCAGCAGCCAAGAGGTGAGGTCTGGGGGCTACACCTTC. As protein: CASSQEVRSGGYTF.

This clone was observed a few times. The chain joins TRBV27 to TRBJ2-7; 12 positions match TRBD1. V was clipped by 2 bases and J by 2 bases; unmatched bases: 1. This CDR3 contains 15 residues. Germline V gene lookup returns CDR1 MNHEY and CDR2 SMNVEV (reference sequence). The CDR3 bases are TGTGCCAGCAGTTTAGGGACAGGGGGCCCCTACGAGCAGTACTTC. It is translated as CASSLGTGGPYEQYF.

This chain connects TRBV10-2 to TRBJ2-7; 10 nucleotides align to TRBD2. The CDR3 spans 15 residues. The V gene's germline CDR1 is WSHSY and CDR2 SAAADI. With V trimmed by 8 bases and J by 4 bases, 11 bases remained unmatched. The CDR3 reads CASRFSGGISYEQYF. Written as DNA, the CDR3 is TGCGCCAGCCGATTTAGCGGGGGGATCAGTTACGAGCAGTACTTC.

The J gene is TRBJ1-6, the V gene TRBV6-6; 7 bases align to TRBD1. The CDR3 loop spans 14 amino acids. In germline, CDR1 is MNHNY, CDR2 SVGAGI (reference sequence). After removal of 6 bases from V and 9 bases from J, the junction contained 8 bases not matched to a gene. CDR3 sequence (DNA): TGTGCCAGCAGAACAGGGGCCCTTAGTTCACCCCTCCACTTT. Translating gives CASRTGALSSPLHF.

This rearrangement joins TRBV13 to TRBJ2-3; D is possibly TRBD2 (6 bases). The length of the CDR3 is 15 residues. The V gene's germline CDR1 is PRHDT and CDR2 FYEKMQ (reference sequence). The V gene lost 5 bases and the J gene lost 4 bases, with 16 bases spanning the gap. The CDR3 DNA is TGTGCCAGCAGCCTCCGCCTAGCGAAAGCAGATACGCAGTATTTT. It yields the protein CASSLRLAKADTQYF.

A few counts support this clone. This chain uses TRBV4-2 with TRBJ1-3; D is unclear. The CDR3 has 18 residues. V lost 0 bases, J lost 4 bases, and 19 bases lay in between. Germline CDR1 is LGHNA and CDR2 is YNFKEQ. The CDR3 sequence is CASSQDIRPRRSGNTIYF. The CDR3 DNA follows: TGTGCCAGCAGCCAAGATATCAGGCCCAGACGGTCCGGAAACACCATATATTTT.

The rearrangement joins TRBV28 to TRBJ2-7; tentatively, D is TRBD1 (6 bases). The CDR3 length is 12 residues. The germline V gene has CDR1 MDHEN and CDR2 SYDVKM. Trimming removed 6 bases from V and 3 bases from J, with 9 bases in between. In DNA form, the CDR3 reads TGTGCCAGCAGGCAGACAGGCTACGAGCAGTACTTC. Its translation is CASRQTGYEQYF.

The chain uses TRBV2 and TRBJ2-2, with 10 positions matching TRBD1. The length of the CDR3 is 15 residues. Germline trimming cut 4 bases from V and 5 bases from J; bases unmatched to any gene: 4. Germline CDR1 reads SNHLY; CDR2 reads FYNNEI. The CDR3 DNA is TGTGCCAGCAGTGGTCGGGGACAGGGGACCGGGGAGCTGTTTTTT. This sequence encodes CASSGRGQGTGELFF.

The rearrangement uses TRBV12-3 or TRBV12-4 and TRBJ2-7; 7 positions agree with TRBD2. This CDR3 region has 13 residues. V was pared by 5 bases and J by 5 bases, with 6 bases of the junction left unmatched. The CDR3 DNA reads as TGTGCCAGCAGTGCCCGGGGAGGGAACGAGCAGTACTTC. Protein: CASSARGGNEQYF.

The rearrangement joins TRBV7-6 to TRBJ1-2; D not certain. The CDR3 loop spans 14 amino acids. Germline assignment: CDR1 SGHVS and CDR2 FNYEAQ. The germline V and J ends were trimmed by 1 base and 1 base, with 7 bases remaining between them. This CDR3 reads CASSLDSVNYGYTF. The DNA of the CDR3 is TGTGCCAGCAGCTTAGACTCGGTTAACTATGGCTACACCTTC.

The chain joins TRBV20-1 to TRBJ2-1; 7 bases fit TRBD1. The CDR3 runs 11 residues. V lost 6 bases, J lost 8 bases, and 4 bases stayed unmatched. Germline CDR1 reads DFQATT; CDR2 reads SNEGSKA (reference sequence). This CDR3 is CSAATGDEQFF. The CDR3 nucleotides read TGCAGTGCAGCCACAGGGGATGAGCAGTTCTTC.

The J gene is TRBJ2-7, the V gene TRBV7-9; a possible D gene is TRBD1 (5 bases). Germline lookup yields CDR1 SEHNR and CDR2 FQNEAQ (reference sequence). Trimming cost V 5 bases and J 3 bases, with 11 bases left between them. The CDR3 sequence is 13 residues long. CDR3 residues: CASSGWTSYEQYF. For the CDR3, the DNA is TGTGCCAGCAGCGGGTGGACAAGCTACGAGCAGTACTTC.

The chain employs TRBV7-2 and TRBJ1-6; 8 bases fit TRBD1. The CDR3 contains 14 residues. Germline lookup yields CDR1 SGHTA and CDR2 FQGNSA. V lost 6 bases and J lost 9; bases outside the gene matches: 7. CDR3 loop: CASRDGQGFSPLHF. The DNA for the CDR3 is TGTGCCAGCAGGGACGGACAGGGATTTTCACCCCTCCACTTT.

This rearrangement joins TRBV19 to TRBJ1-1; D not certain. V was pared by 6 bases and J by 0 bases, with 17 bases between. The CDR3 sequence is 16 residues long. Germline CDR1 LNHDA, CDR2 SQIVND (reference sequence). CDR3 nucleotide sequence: TGTGCCAGTAGCCCCGGTCGATCCATGTTGAACACTGAAGCTTTCTTT. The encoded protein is CASSPGRSMLNTEAFF.

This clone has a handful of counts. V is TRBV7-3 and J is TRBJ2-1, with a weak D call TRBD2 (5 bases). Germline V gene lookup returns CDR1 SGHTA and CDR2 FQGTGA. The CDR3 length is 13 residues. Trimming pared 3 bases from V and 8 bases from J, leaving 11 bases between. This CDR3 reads CASSFGVEDEQFF. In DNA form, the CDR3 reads TGTGCCAGCAGCTTCGGGGTGGAGGATGAGCAGTTCTTC.

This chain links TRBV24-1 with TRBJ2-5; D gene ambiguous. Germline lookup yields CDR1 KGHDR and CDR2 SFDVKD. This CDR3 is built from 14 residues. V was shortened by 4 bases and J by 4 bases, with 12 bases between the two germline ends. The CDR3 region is CATSDPLTGETQYF. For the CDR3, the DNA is TGTGCCACCAGTGACCCGCTAACCGGAGAGACCCAGTACTTC.

This CDR3 is CASSGDTYEQYF. CDR3 in DNA: TGCGCCAGCAGCGGGGACACCTACGAGCAGTACTTC. V usage is TRBV5-1 and J usage is TRBJ2-7; D may be TRBD1 (6 bases). Germline CDR1 and CDR2: SGHRS and YFSETQ. CDR3 length: 12 residues. V was pared by 4 bases and J by 2 bases, with 7 bases between. Together with reference TRBV5-1 and TRBJ2-7, the CDR3 gives the full variable domain: KAGVTQTPRYLIKTRGQQVTLSCSPISGHRSVSWYQQTPGQGLQFLFEYFSETQRNKGNFPGRFSGRQFSNSRSEMNVSTLELGDSALYLCASSGDTYEQYFGPGTRLTVT.

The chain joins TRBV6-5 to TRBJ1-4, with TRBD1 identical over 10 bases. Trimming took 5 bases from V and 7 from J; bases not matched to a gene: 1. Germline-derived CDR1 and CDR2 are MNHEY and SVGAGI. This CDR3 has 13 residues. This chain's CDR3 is CASSRDRGEKLFF. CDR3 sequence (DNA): TGTGCCAGCAGTCGGGACAGGGGTGAAAAACTGTTTTTT.